These T cell receptor beta chains were read from a single sample in a study of shared clonotypes between healthy human individuals. Assay: immunoSEQ multiplex PCR; the TCRdb copy retains only in-frame clones and omits some. The sample includes millions of clones, 85% to 95% of them seen just once. Sequenced sample: naive CD4+ T cells sorted from blood. Source of these receptors: a man younger than 35 in good health. CDR3s include the opening cysteine and the closing phenylalanine or tryptophan. Fields, in order: V gene, J gene, clone size, D gene, CDR3 protein, CDR3 DNA. D genes are given only for firm matches. Clone size, where shown, is once, few, many, or a class for clones that have expanded.

V gene: TRBV18
J gene: TRBJ2-7
clone size: -
D gene: -
CDR3 protein: CASSSRDGSYEQYF
CDR3 DNA: TGTGCCAGCTCATCTCGGGACGGTTCCTACGAGCAGTACTTC

V gene: TRBV4-3
J gene: TRBJ1-4
clone size: once
D gene: TRBD1
CDR3 protein: CASSQDPTGDEKLFF
CDR3 DNA: TGCGCCAGCAGCCAAGACCCGACAGGGGACGAAAAACTGTTTTTT

V gene: TRBV7-2
J gene: TRBJ1-5
clone size: -
D gene: -
CDR3 protein: CASSLDRGADQPQHF
CDR3 DNA: TGTGCCAGCAGCTTAGATCGGGGGGCGGACCAGCCCCAGCATTTT

V gene: TRBV4-3
J gene: TRBJ2-2
clone size: -
D gene: -
CDR3 protein: CASSRAGTPGELFF
CDR3 DNA: TGCGCCAGCAGCCGGGCCGGGACACCCGGGGAGCTGTTTTTT

V gene: TRBV5-4
J gene: TRBJ1-2
clone size: -
D gene: TRBD1
CDR3 protein: CASSLGGQGVPYGYTF
CDR3 DNA: TGTGCCAGCAGCTTAGGTGGGCAGGGGGTTCCCTATGGCTACACCTTC

V gene: TRBV5-1
J gene: TRBJ2-1
clone size: -
D gene: TRBD1
CDR3 protein: CASSQGQSNNEQFF
CDR3 DNA: TGCGCCAGCAGCCAGGGACAGAGTAACAATGAGCAGTTCTTC

V gene: TRBV6-7
J gene: TRBJ1-3
clone size: -
D gene: -
CDR3 protein: CASSTPIPGATIYF
CDR3 DNA: TGTGCCAGCAGTACACCGATTCCGGGGGCCACCATATATTTT

V gene: TRBV10-3
J gene: TRBJ1-2
clone size: -
D gene: TRBD1
CDR3 protein: CAISESVGGNYGYTF
CDR3 DNA: TGTGCCATCAGTGAGTCGGTAGGGGGCAACTATGGCTACACCTTC

V gene: TRBV30
J gene: TRBJ1-2
clone size: -
D gene: -
CDR3 protein: CAWSAGGVDGYTF
CDR3 DNA: TGTGCCTGGAGTGCCGGAGGTGTTGATGGCTACACCTTC

V gene: TRBV11-2
J gene: TRBJ1-1
clone size: -
D gene: -
CDR3 protein: CASSFLLGGNTEAFF
CDR3 DNA: TGTGCCAGCAGCTTTCTACTAGGGGGGAACACTGAAGCTTTCTTT

V gene: TRBV30
J gene: TRBJ2-7
clone size: -
D gene: -
CDR3 protein: CAWRETDYEQYF
CDR3 DNA: TGTGCCTGGAGGGAAACCGACTACGAGCAGTACTTC

V gene: TRBV4-2
J gene: TRBJ2-3
clone size: -
D gene: TRBD2
CDR3 protein: CASSGTSGELDTQYF
CDR3 DNA: TGTGCCAGCAGCGGGACTAGCGGGGAACTAGATACGCAGTATTTT